Listed below are T cell receptor beta chains from one sample, sequenced in a study of CD8 T cells in Susac syndrome. TCRdb re-called the immunoSEQ multiplex PCR reads through MiXCR, storing one row per CDR3 protein. The data hold approximately 230,000 distinct CDR3 sequences, with just under 95% observed a single time. The sequencing input was CD4+ T cells from PBMCs. The source is a human donor with multiple sclerosis. The CDR3 runs from the conserved cysteine through the conserved F or W. The order of the fields is clone size, V gene, D gene, J gene, CDR3 DNA, CDR3 protein. D genes are given only for firm matches. Expanded clones get a size class; other rows say once, few or many, or leave the size out.

clone size: -
V gene: TRBV4-1
D gene: -
J gene: TRBJ2-1
CDR3 DNA: TGCGCCAGCAGCCAACTCCGGGACATACCCTACAATGAGCAGTTCTTC
CDR3 protein: CASSQLRDIPYNEQFF

clone size: -
V gene: TRBV12-3/TRBV12-4
D gene: -
J gene: TRBJ2-7
CDR3 DNA: TGTGCCAGCAGTCCTCAACCCCCACCGCTTGGCGAGCAGTACTTC
CDR3 protein: CASSPQPPPLGEQYF

clone size: -
V gene: TRBV20-1
D gene: -
J gene: TRBJ2-7
CDR3 DNA: TGCAGTGCTAGAGATCGGGGCGGCGTCTCCTACGAGCAGTACTTC
CDR3 protein: CSARDRGGVSYEQYF

clone size: -
V gene: TRBV30
D gene: TRBD1
J gene: TRBJ1-1
CDR3 DNA: TGTGCCTGGAGTAGAGGACAGGGGGTCTCTGAAGCTTTCTTT
CDR3 protein: CAWSRGQGVSEAFF

clone size: -
V gene: TRBV19
D gene: -
J gene: TRBJ1-5
CDR3 DNA: TGTGCCAGTAGCTTTGGGGTCAATCAGCCCCAGCATTTT
CDR3 protein: CASSFGVNQPQHF

clone size: -
V gene: TRBV4-1
D gene: -
J gene: TRBJ1-4
CDR3 DNA: TGCGCCAGCAGCCAAGATCTCAGGGTCGGGGAAAAACTGTTTTTT
CDR3 protein: CASSQDLRVGEKLFF

clone size: -
V gene: TRBV5-1
D gene: -
J gene: TRBJ2-7
CDR3 DNA: TGCGCCAGCAGCCGACAGTCGGAGATTGGGGACGAGCAGTACTTC
CDR3 protein: CASSRQSEIGDEQYF

clone size: -
V gene: TRBV5-1
D gene: -
J gene: TRBJ2-6
CDR3 DNA: TGCGCCAGCAGCTTGGTTGGGGGAAGTACCGGGGCCAACGTCCTGACTTTC
CDR3 protein: CASSLVGGSTGANVLTF

clone size: -
V gene: TRBV2
D gene: -
J gene: TRBJ2-4
CDR3 DNA: TGTGCCAGCAGTTACTCGTGGGACATTCAGTACTTC
CDR3 protein: CASSYSWDIQYF

clone size: -
V gene: TRBV5-6
D gene: -
J gene: TRBJ1-3
CDR3 DNA: TGTGCCAGCAGCGCGAAGCCGGGAGCTGGAAACACCATATATTTT
CDR3 protein: CASSAKPGAGNTIYF

clone size: -
V gene: TRBV25-1
D gene: TRBD1
J gene: TRBJ1-5
CDR3 DNA: TGTGCCAGCAGTGCGGCAGGGGGATTGGGGCAGCCCCAGCATTTT
CDR3 protein: CASSAAGGLGQPQHF

clone size: -
V gene: TRBV5-1
D gene: TRBD1
J gene: TRBJ1-2
CDR3 DNA: TGCGCCAGCAGCTTGGCCGGAGGCAGGGGGAGGGCTAACTATGGCTACACCTTC
CDR3 protein: CASSLAGGRGRANYGYTF

clone size: -
V gene: TRBV7-9
D gene: -
J gene: TRBJ2-5
CDR3 DNA: TGTGCCAGCAGCTTATTGACGTACCAAGAGACCCAGTACTTC
CDR3 protein: CASSLLTYQETQYF

clone size: -
V gene: TRBV30
D gene: -
J gene: TRBJ1-2
CDR3 DNA: TGTGCCTGGAGACCAGGGAGTTCCTATGGCTACACCTTC
CDR3 protein: CAWRPGSSYGYTF

clone size: once
V gene: TRBV20-1
D gene: TRBD2
J gene: TRBJ2-1
CDR3 DNA: TGCAGTGCTGGGACTAGTTCGCTCTATGAGCAGTTCTTC
CDR3 protein: CSAGTSSLYEQFF

clone size: -
V gene: TRBV30
D gene: -
J gene: TRBJ2-6
CDR3 DNA: TGTGCCTGGAGTTGGGGGCCAAAGAACTCTGGGGCCAACGTCCTGACTTTC
CDR3 protein: CAWSWGPKNSGANVLTF

clone size: -
V gene: TRBV24-1
D gene: TRBD2
J gene: TRBJ2-3
CDR3 DNA: TGTGCCACCAGTGATAGAGCTAGCGGGAGGGCCAAGTACACAGATACGCAGTATTTT
CDR3 protein: CATSDRASGRAKYTDTQYF

clone size: -
V gene: TRBV7-9
D gene: -
J gene: TRBJ2-7
CDR3 DNA: TGTGCCAGCAGCTTTTTGTTCGGGGCGACCTCCTACGAGCAGTACTTC
CDR3 protein: CASSFLFGATSYEQYF

clone size: -
V gene: TRBV6-6
D gene: -
J gene: TRBJ2-2
CDR3 DNA: TGTGCCAGCAAGAGACAGGAGAACACCGGGGAGCTGTTTTTT
CDR3 protein: CASKRQENTGELFF

clone size: -
V gene: TRBV12-3/TRBV12-4
D gene: TRBD1
J gene: TRBJ2-7
CDR3 DNA: TGTGCCAGCAGTCCGGCGCAGGGACAGCGCTACGAGCAGTACTTC
CDR3 protein: CASSPAQGQRYEQYF

clone size: -
V gene: TRBV3-1
D gene: -
J gene: TRBJ1-1
CDR3 DNA: TGTGCCAGCAGTCAAACCACAGGGCAAGCTTTCTTT
CDR3 protein: CASSQTTGQAFF

clone size: -
V gene: TRBV4-2
D gene: -
J gene: TRBJ2-1
CDR3 DNA: TGTGCCAGCAGCCAAAACGCCAGAGACAATGAGCAGTTCTTC
CDR3 protein: CASSQNARDNEQFF